This TCR beta chain was sequenced for a study of shared clonotypes between healthy human individuals. This was a deep-level run. Only in-frame clones appear in the TCRdb table, and some are missing; sequencing was by immunoSEQ multiplex PCR. The sample gives about 2.4 million clones, approximately 93% of which show up once; around 0.4% is in the top ten. The CDR3 totals 13 residues. Germline CDR1 is SGDLS and CDR2 is YYNGEE. V lost 0 bases and J lost 5, with 6 bases in between. A note on this clone: The sample holds other DNA sequences that translate to the same CDR3.

V and J are TRBV9 and TRBJ2-1, with no clear D. The sequenced material came from naive CD4+ T cells from PBMCs. Subset specified: CD45RA+ positively selected. This clonotype was obtained from a man younger than 30 in good health. Some clones in this sample may be carry-over from other donors' samples. The DNA of the CDR3 is TGTGCCAGCAGCGTAGCTGGGCACAATGAGCAGTTCTTC. Protein sequence: CASSVAGHNEQFF.